This T cell receptor (beta chain) was recorded in a study of blood T cell repertoires in COVID-19. Authors' methods: The assay estimated nucleated cells by amplifying reference gene primers. TCRdb's table, derived via immunoSEQ multiplex PCR, lists solely in-frame clones and lacks some. V, J and clone size are those of that table, while D and trimming were read from the DNA. Of approximately 72,000 clones in the sample, around nine tenths were seen once. Trimming took off 5 bases at V and 2 bases at J, with 10 bases between the two ends. CDR3 size: 14 residues. Germline CDR1 is SGHVS and CDR2 is FNYEAQ.

The sequenced sample was peripheral blood. This clonotype was obtained from a woman aged 55-69 years with acute or convalescent COVID-19. This chain uses TRBV7-6 with TRBJ1-5; tentatively, D is TRBD1 (5 bases). CDR3 coding DNA: TGTGCCAGCAGCCATGGGGGGGGCAATCAGCCCCAGCATTTT. This codes for CASSHGGGNQPQHF.